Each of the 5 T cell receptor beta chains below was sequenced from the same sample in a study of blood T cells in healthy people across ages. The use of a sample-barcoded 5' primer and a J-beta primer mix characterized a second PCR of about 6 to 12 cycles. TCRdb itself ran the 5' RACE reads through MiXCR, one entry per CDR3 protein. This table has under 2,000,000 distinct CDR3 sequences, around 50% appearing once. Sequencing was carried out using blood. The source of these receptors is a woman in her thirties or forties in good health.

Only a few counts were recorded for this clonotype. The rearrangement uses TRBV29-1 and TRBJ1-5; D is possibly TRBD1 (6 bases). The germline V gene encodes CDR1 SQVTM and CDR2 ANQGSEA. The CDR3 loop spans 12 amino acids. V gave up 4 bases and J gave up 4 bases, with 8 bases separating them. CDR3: CSVGGANQPQHF. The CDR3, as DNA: TGCAGCGTTGGGGGGGCGAATCAGCCCCAGCATTTT.

This CDR3 is CASSSTLTEPSRSPYEQYF. CDR3 nucleotides: TGTGCCAGCAGTTCCACCCTAACAGAGCCCAGTCGTAGCCCCTACGAGCAGTACTTC. The chain employs TRBV28 and TRBJ2-7, with D unresolved. V lost 4 bases and J 2 bases, leaving 27 bases between the germline ends. The germline gives CDR1 MDHEN, CDR2 SYDVKM. The CDR3 contains 19 residues.

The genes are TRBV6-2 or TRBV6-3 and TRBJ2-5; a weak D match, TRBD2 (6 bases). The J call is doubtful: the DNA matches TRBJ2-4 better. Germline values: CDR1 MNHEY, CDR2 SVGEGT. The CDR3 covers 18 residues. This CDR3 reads CASRTTRSGPPSTGIQYF. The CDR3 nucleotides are TGTGCCAGCAGGACGACGAGGAGCGGGCCCCCCTCGACGGGCATTCAGTACTTC.

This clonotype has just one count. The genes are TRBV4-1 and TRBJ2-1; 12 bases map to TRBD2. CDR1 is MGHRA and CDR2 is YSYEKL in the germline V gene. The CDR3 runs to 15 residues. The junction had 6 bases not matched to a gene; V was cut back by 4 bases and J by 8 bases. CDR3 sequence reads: CASSLPSGGVYEQFF. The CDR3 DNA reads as TGCGCCAGCAGCCTCCCTAGCGGGGGGGTCTATGAGCAGTTCTTC.

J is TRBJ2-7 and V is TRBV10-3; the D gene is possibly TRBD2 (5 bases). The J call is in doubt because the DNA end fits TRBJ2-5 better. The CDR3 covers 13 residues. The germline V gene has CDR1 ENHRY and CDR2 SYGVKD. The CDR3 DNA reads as TGTGCCACCGGAACTGAGGGATTCGGGACCCAGTACTTC. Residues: CATGTEGFGTQYF.